This TCR beta chain was retrieved from a study of cytomegalovirus exposure and HLA in healthy donors. Study-level findings and limits: It was in a later analysis that TCR association rates were seen to vary by HLA locus, highest for DRB1 and lowest for HLA-C. Beyond CMV serostatus, there was no information to go on about immune exposure. Associated with HLA alleles at 0.05 false discovery rate in a later analysis were over 15,000 TCR beta sequences.

PCR primers comprised 60 Vbeta and 13 Jbeta primers. Sequenced by immunoSEQ multiplex PCR; TCRdb stores in-frame clones only, minus some. This listing includes 56,000 or so clones. In the case of this clone: The antigen remains unidentified.

This CDR3 has 14 residues. Looked up from germline, CDR1 is MNHEY and CDR2 is SVGAGI. V was clipped by 6 bases and J by 3 bases; unmatched bases: 7. Sequencing input: PBMCs. The chain is built from TRBV6-5 and TRBJ1-1, with TRBD1 identical over 7 bases. This TCR came from a man aged 40-55 years in good health and CMV-seropositive. This CDR3 reads CASRSQGFDTEAFF. CDR3 coding DNA: TGTGCCAGCAGGTCACAGGGGTTTGACACTGAAGCTTTCTTT.